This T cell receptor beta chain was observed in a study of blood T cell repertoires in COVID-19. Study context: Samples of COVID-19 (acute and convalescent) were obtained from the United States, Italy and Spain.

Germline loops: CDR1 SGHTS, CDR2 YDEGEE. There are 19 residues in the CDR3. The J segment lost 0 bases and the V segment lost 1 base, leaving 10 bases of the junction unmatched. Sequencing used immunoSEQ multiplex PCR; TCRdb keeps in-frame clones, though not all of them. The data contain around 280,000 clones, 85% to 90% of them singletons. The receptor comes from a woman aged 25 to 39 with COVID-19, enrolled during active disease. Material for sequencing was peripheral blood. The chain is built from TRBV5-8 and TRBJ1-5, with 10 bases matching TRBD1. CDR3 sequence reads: CASSLRRTGGGYSNQPQHF. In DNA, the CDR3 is TGTGCCAGCAGCTTGAGGCGGACAGGGGGAGGTTATAGCAATCAGCCCCAGCATTTT.